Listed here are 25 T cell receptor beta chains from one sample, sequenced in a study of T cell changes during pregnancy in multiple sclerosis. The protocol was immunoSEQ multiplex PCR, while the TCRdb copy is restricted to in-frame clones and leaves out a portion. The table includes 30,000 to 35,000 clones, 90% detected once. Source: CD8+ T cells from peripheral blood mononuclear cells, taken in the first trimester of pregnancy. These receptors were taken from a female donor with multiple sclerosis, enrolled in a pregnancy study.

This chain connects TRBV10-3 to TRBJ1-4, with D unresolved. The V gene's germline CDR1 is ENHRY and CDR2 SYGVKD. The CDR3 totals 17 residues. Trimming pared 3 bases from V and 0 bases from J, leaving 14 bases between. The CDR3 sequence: CAISDTRGQATNEKLFF. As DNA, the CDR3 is TGTGCCATCAGTGACACCCGCGGGCAGGCAACTAATGAAAAACTGTTTTTT.

The chain's CDR3 is CASSPPAGGEQYF. In DNA form, the CDR3 reads TGCGCCAGCAGCCCACCAGCGGGTGGCGAGCAGTACTTC. The rearrangement uses TRBV4-3 and TRBJ2-7, with D perhaps matching TRBD2 (6 bases). This CDR3 contains 13 residues. The germline V gene has CDR1 LGHNA and CDR2 YSLEER. The V end lost 4 bases, the J end lost 6 bases, and 13 bases lay between the germline ends.

The chain's CDR3 is CASISGGGEAFF. The DNA of the CDR3 is TGTGCCAGCATCAGTGGGGGAGGAGAAGCTTTCTTT. The rearrangement links TRBV11-1 to TRBJ1-1; possibly TRBD1 for D (5 bases). The CDR3 is 12 residues long. Germline V CDR1 and CDR2: SGHAT, FQDESV (reference sequence). V was pared by 7 bases and J by 8 bases, with 14 bases between. The complete variable domain, with remaining parts taken from reference TRBV11-1 and TRBJ1-1, reads EAEVAQSPRYKITEKSQAVAFWCDPISGHATLYWYRQILGQGPELLVQFQDESVVDDSQLPKDRFSAERLKGVDSTLKIQPAELGDSAMYLCASISGGGEAFFGQGTRLTVV.

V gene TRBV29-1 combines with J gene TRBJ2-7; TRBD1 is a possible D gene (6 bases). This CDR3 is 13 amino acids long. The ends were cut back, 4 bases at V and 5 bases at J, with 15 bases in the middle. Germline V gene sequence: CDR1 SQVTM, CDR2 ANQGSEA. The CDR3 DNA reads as TGCAGCGTTGTCGGAACAGGGTGGAACGAGCAGTACTTC. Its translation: CSVVGTGWNEQYF.

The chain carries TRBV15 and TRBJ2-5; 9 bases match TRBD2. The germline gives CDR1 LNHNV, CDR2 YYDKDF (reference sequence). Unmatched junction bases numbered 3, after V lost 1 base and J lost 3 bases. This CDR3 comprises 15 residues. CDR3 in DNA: TGTGCCACCAGCAGAGCATTAGCGGGAGAAGAGACCCAGTACTTC. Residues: CATSRALAGEETQYF.

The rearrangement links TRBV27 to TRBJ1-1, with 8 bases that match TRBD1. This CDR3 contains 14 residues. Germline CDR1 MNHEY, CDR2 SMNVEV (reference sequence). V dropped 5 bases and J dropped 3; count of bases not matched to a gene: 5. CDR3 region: CASSKVTGDTEAFF. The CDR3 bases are TGTGCCAGCAGTAAGGTGACAGGGGACACTGAAGCTTTCTTT.

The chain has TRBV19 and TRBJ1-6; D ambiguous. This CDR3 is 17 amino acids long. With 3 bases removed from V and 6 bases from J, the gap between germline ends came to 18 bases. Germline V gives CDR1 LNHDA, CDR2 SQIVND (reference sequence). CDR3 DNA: TGTGCCAGTAGTATGACCCCCGCGGGAGCGGGTAATTCACCCCTCCACTTT. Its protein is CASSMTPAGAGNSPLHF.

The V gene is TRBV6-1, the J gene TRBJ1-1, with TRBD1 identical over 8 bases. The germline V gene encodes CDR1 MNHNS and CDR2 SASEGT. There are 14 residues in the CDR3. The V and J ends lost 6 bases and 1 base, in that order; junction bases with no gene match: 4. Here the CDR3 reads CASRRTGSNTEAFF. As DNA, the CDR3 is TGTGCCAGCAGGAGGACAGGGTCGAACACTGAAGCTTTCTTT.

The CDR3 loop reads CASSLRQGALYNEQFF. The CDR3 region has the DNA TGTGCCAGCAGCTTACGACAGGGGGCGCTTTACAATGAGCAGTTCTTC. The rearrangement joins TRBV7-9 to TRBJ2-1, with 10 bases that match TRBD1. The CDR3 loop spans 16 amino acids. Germline V gives CDR1 SEHNR, CDR2 FQNEAQ (reference sequence). Trimming took 2 bases from V and 4 from J; bases not matched to a gene: 5.

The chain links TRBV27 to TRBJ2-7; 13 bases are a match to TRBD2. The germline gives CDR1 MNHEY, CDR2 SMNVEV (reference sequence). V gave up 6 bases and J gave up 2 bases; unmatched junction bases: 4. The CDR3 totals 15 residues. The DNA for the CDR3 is TGTGCCAGCAGCAAACTAGCGGGAGGGGCCTACGAGCAGTACTTC. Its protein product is CASSKLAGGAYEQYF.

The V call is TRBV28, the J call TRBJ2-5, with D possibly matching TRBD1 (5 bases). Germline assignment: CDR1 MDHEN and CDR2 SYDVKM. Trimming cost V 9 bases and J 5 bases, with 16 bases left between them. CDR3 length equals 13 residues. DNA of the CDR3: TGTGCCAGTAGATCAGGGAACCGGGAGACCCAGTACTTC. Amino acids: CASRSGNRETQYF.

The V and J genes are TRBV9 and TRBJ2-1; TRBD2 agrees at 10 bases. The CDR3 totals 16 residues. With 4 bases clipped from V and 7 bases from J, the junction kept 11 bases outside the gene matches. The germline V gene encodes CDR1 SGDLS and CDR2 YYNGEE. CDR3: CASSFSAGGPGNEQFF. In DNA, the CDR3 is TGTGCCAGCAGCTTCTCAGCGGGAGGGCCCGGAAATGAGCAGTTCTTC.

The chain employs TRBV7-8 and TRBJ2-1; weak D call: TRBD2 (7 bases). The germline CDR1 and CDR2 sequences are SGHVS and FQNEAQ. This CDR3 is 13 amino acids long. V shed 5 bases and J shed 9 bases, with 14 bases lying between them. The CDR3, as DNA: TGTGCCAGCAGCGCAACAGGGAGGGTTGAGCAGTTCTTC. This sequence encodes CASSATGRVEQFF. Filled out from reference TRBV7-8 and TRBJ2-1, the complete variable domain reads GAGVSQSPRYKVAKRGQDVALRCDPISGHVSLFWYQQALGQGPEFLTYFQNEAQLDKSGLPSDRFFAERPEGSVSTLKIQRTQQEDSAVYLCASSATGRVEQFFGPGTRLTVL.

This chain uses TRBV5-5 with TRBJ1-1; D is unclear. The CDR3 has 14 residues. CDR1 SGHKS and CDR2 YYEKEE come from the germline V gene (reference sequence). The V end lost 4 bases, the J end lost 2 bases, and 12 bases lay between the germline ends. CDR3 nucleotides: TGTGCCAGCAGCCTATTGCAGCGAAACACTGAAGCTTTCTTT. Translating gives CASSLLQRNTEAFF.

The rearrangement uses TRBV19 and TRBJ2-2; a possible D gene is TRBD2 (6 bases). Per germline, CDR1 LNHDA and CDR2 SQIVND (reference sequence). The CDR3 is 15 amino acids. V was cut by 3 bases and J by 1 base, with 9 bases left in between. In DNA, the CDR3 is TGTGCCAGTAGTATGTTAGCGGTGAACACCGGGGAGCTGTTTTTT. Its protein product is CASSMLAVNTGELFF.

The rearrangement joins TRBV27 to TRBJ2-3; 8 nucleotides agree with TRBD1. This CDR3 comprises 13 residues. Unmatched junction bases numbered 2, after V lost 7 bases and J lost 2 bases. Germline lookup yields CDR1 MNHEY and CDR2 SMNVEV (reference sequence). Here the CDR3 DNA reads TGTGCCAGCACGGGACAGGACACAGATACGCAGTATTTT. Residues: CASTGQDTDTQYF.

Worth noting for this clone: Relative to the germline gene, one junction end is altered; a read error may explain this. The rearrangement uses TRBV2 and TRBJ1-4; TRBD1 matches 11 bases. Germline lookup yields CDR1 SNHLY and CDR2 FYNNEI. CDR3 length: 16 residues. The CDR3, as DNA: TGTGCCAGCAGGGAAGGGACAGGGGGTTTCCAGGAAAAACTGTTTTTT. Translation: CASREGTGGFQEKLFF. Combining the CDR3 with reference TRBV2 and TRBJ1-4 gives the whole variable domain EPEVTQTPSHQVTQMGQEVILRCVPISNHLYFYWYRQILGQKVEFLVSFYNNEISEKSEIFDDQFSVERPDGSNFTLKIRSTKLEDSAMYFCASREGTGGFQEKLFFGSGTQLSVL.

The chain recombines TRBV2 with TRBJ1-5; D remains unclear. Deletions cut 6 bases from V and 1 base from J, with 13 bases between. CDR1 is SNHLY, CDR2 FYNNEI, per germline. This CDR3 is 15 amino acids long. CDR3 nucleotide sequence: TGTGCCAGCAGGTTGATGAAGAGCAGCAATCAGCCCCAGCATTTT. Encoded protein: CASRLMKSSNQPQHF.

CDR3 residues: CASKTGGNTEAFF. The CDR3 region has the DNA TGTGCCAGTAAGACAGGGGGCAACACTGAAGCTTTCTTT. V usage is TRBV19 and J usage is TRBJ1-1; 10 bases fit TRBD1. With 7 bases clipped from V and 2 bases from J, the junction kept 1 base outside the gene matches. Per the germline V gene, CDR1 is LNHDA and CDR2 is SQIVND (reference sequence). This CDR3 has 13 residues.

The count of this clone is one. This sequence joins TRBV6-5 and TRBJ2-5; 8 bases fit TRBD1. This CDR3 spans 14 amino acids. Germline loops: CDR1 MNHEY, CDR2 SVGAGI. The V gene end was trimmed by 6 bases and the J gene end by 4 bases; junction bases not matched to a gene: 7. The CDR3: CASRDQGAGETQYF. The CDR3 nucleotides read TGTGCCAGCAGGGATCAGGGGGCGGGAGAGACCCAGTACTTC.

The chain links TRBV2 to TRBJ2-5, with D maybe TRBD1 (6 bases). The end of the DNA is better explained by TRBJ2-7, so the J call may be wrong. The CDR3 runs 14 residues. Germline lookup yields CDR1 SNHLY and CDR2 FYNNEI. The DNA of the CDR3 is TGTGCCAGCAGTGAGCCGCAGGGGTCCTACGAGCAGTACTTC. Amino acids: CASSEPQGSYEQYF.

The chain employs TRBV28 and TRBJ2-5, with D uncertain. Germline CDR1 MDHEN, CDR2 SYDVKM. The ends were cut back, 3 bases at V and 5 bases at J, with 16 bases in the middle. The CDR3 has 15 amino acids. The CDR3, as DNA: TGTGCCAGCAGTTTTTACCCAGATCGTTGGGAGACCCAGTACTTC. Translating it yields CASSFYPDRWETQYF.

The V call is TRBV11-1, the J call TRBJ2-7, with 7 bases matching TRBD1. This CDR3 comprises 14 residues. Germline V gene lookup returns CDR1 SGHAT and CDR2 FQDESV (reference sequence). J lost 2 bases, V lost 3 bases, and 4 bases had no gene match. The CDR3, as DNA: TGTGCCAGCAGCTTCCACACAGGGGCCTACGAGCAGTACTTC. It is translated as CASSFHTGAYEQYF.

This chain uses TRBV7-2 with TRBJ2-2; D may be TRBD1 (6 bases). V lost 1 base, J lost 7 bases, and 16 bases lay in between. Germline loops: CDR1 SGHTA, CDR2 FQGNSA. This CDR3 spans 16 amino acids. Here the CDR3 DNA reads TGTGCCAGCAGCTTAGACCTCTCGGGACACAACGGGGAGCTGTTTTTT. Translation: CASSLDLSGHNGELFF.

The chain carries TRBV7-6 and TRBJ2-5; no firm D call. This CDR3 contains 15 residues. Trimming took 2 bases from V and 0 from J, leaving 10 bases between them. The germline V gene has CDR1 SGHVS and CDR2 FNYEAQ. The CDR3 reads CASSLTEAYQETQYF. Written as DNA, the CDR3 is TGTGCCAGCAGCTTAACTGAAGCGTACCAAGAGACCCAGTACTTC.